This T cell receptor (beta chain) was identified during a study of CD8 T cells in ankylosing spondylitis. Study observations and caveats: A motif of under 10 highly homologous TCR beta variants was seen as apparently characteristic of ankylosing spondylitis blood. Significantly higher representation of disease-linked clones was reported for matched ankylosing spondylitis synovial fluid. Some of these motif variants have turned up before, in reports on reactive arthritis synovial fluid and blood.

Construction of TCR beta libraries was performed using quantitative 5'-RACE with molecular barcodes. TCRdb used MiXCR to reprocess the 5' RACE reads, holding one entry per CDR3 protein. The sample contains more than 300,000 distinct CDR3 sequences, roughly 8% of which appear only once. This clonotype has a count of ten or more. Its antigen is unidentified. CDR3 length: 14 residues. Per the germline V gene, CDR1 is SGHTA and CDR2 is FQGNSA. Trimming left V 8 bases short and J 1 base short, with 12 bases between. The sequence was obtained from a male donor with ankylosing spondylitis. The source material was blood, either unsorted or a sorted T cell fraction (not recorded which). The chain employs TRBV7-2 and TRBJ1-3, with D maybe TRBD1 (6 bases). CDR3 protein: CASALQGSGNTIYF. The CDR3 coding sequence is TGTGCCAGCGCTTTGCAGGGGTCTGGAAACACCATATATTTT.